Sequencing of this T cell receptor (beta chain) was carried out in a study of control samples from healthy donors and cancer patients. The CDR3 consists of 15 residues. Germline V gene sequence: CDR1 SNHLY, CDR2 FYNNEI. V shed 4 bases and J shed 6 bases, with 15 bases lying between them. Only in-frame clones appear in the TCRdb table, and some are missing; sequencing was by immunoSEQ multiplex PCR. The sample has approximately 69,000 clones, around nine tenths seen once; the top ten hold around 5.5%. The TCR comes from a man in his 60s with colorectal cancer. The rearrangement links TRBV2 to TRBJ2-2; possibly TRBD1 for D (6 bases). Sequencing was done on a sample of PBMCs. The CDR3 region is CASSVTAGVAGELFF. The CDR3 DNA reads TGTGCCAGCAGTGTCACCGCAGGGGTCGCCGGGGAGCTGTTTTTT.